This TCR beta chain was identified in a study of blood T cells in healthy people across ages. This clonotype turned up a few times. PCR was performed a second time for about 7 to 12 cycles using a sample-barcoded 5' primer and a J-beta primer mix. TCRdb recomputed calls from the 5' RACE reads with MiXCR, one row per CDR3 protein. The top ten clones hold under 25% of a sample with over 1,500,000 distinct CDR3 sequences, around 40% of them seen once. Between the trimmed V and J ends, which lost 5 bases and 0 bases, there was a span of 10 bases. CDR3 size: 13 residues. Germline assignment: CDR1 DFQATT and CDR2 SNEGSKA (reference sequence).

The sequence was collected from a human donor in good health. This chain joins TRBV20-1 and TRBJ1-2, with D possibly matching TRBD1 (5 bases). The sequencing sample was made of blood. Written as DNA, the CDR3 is TGCAGTGCTCGACAGACCTCTAACTATGGCTACACCTTC. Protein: CSARQTSNYGYTF.